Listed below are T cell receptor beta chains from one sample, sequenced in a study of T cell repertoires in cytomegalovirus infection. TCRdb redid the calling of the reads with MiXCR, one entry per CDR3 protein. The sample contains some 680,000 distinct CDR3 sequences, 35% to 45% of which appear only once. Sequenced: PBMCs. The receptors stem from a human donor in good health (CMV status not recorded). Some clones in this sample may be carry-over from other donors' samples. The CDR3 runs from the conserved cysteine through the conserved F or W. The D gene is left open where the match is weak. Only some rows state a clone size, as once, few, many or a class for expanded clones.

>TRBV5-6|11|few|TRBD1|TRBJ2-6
TGTGCCAGCAGCTGGGGGACAGGGGGAACTTTC
CASSWGTGGTF
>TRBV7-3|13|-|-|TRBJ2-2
TGTGCCAGCAGCTTAATTACCGGCGGGGAGCTGTTTTTT
CASSLITGGELFF
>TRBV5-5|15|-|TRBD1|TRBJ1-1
TGTGCCAGCAAGAGCGTGACAGGGGCGAACACTGAAGCTTTCTTT
CASKSVTGANTEAFF
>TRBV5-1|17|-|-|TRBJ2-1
TGCGCCAGCAGCTTTACTCCACTAGCCATGGGCTACAATGAGCAGTTCTTC
CASSFTPLAMGYNEQFF
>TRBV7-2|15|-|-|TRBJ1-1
TGTGCCAGCAGCTTAGCCCCCTCGGGGGGGACTGAAGCTTTCTTT
CASSLAPSGGTEAFF
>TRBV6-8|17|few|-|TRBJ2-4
TGTGCCAGCTCCAGGGGGAGGGCCTCCCTGGCCAAAAACATTCAGTACTTC
CASSRGRASLAKNIQYF
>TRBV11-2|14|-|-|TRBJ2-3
TGTGCCAGCAGCCCTCGGTTCTCTCCGGATACGCAGTATTTT
CASSPRFSPDTQYF
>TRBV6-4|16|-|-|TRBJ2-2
TGTGCCAGCAGTGAGGGGGAAGGAATGGACACCGGGGAGCTGTTTTTT
CASSEGEGMDTGELFF
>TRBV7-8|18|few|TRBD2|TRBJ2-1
TGTGCCAGCAGCTTAGAAGCACAGGGACTAGCGGACTACAATGAGCAGTTCTTC
CASSLEAQGLADYNEQFF
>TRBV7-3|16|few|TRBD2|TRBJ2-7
TGTGCCAGCAGCTTAAGGCGGACTAGCGACACCTACGAGCAGTACTTC
CASSLRRTSDTYEQYF
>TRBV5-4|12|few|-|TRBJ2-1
TGTGCCAGCAGCCCCCCGTGGGATGAGCAGTTCTTC
CASSPPWDEQFF
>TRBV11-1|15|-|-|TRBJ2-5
TGTGCCATCATCTTCACCGGGAGCGAGCAAGAGACCCAGTACTTC
CAIIFTGSEQETQYF
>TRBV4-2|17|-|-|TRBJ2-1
TGTGCCAGCAGCCAAGGGGGTGGCGGGGTGTCCTACAATGAGCAGTTCTTC
CASSQGGGGVSYNEQFF
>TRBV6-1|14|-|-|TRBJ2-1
TGTGCCAGCAGTGCGCGGGGCCAATACAATGAGCAGTTCTTC
CASSARGQYNEQFF
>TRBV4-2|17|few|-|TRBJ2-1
TGTGCCAGCAGCCAAGTACTCGGAGGGCCCTCGGGTAATGAGCAGTTCTTC
CASSQVLGGPSGNEQFF
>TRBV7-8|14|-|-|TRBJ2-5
TGTGCCTGCAGCTTGAGTGGGGGATTGTATACCCCGTACTTC
CACSLSGGLYTPYF
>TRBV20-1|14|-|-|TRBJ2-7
TGCAGTGCTAGAGGGATGAGGGGAGGCTACGAGCAGTACTTC
CSARGMRGGYEQYF
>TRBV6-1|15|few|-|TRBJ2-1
TGTGCCAGCAGTGAATTCGGGGTTCCGCAGGATGAGCAGTTCTTC
CASSEFGVPQDEQFF
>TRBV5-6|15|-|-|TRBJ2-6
TGTGCCAGCAGCTTTGGAGCGTCTGGGGCCAACGTCCTGACTTTC
CASSFGASGANVLTF
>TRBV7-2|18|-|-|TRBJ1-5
TGTGCCAGCAGCTCCGGGGCACTCAGATTGGGTAGCAATCAGCCCCAGCATTTT
CASSSGALRLGSNQPQHF
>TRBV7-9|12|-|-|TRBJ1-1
TGTGCCAGCTCCGGGGGGGTCCCTGAAGCTTTCTTT
CASSGGVPEAFF
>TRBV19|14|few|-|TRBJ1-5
TGTGCCAGTAGTATGTCTGACACTTCGCAGCCCCAGCATTTT
CASSMSDTSQPQHF
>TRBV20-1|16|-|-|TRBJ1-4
TGCAGTGCTAGAGAGGCGGGGATAGTAACTAATGAAAAACTGTTTTTT
CSAREAGIVTNEKLFF
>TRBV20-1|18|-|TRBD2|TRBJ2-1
TGCAGTGCTAGAGGTTATAGGAGCGGGAGGCGGGAATACAATGAGCAGTTCTTC
CSARGYRSGRREYNEQFF
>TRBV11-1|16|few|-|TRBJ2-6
TGTGCCAGCAGCTTAGCAGGGGGGGCCCGGGCCAACGTCCTGACTTTC
CASSLAGGARANVLTF
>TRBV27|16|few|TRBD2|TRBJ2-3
TGTGCCAGCAGTTTAGTTGGCGGGAGGGGCACAGATACGCAGTATTTT
CASSLVGGRGTDTQYF
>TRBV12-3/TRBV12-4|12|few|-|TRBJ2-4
TGTGCCAGCAGTTTAGGGGTAAACATTCAGTACTTC
CASSLGVNIQYF
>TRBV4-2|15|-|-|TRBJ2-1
TGTGCCAGCAGCCAAGAGTCTTTGAACGACAATGAGCAGTTCTTC
CASSQESLNDNEQFF
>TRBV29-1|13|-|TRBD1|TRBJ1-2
TGCAGCGTTGCCCCGGGACAGGGGTTCGGCTACACCTTC
CSVAPGQGFGYTF
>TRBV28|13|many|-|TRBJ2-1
TGTGCCAGCAGTTTTTTGCTACGGGATGAGCAGTTCTTC
CASSFLLRDEQFF
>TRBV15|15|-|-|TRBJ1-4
TGTGCCACCAGCTCCTCAGGGGTTTATAGAGAAAAACTGTTTTTT
CATSSSGVYREKLFF
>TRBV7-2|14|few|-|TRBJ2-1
TGTGCCAGCAGCTTATTTGCAGCCCTGAATGAGCAGTTCTTC
CASSLFAALNEQFF
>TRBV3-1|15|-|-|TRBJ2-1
TGTGCCAGCAGCCCAGGCCAGAGGGGTTACAATGAGCAGTTCTTC
CASSPGQRGYNEQFF
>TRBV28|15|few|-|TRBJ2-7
TGTGCCAGCACCCCGGGGAGGGGGCGCATATCCGAGCAGTACTTC
CASTPGRGRISEQYF
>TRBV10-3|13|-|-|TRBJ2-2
TGTGCCATCAGTGGACATATCGTCGGGGAGCTGTTTTTT
CAISGHIVGELFF
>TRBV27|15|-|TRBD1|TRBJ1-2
TGTGCCAGCAGTTTAGGAGGGGGCGCGTTATTGGGCTACACCTTC
CASSLGGGALLGYTF
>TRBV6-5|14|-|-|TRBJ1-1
TGTGCCAGCAGCAACCTCGGACGGGAGGTGAGAACTTTCTTT
CASSNLGREVRTFF
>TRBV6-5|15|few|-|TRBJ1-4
TGTGCCAGCAGTTACTCGTTTGTCACTAATGAAAAACTGTTTTTT
CASSYSFVTNEKLFF
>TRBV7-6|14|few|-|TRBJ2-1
TGTGCTAGCAGTCCCGGGGCAGGGGCCAATGAGCAGTTCTTC
CASSPGAGANEQFF
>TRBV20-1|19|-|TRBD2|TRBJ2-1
TGCAGTGCTCCCCCAAGCGGGAGGGCCTCTTCACCTCGATACAATGAGCAGTTCTTC
CSAPPSGRASSPRYNEQFF
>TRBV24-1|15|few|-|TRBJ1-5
TGTGCCACCAGTGACTCCGGGAGGGCCGATCAGCCCCAGCATTTT
CATSDSGRADQPQHF
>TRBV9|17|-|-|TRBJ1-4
TGTGCCAGCAGCGTAGATCCCCTCGGGGGGCTTAACGAAAAACTGTTTTTT
CASSVDPLGGLNEKLFF
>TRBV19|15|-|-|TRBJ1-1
TGTGCCAGTAGTATCCCGACAGGAGTGAACACTGAAGCTTTCTTT
CASSIPTGVNTEAFF
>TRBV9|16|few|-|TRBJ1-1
TGTGCCAGCAGCGTTGGGGATATCAAGGGGACCGCTGAAGCTTTCTTT
CASSVGDIKGTAEAFF
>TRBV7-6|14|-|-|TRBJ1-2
TGTGCCAGCAGCTTAGAGCAGGGGCACTATGGCTACACCTTC
CASSLEQGHYGYTF
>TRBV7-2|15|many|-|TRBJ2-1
TGTGCCAGCAGCTTAGCGTTGGGCTCCTACAATGAGCAGTTCTTC
CASSLALGSYNEQFF
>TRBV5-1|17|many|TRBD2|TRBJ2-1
TGCGCCAGCAGCTTCGCAGGACTAGCGGGAGTCTACAATGAGCAGTTCTTC
CASSFAGLAGVYNEQFF
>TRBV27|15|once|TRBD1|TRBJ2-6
TGTGCCAGCAGTTTAGACAGGGGTGGGGCCAACGTCCTGACTTTC
CASSLDRGGANVLTF